This TCR beta chain stems from a study of OX40 agonist ivuxolimab in advanced cancers. The overall study: Cohort: around 83% men, mean age around 60, aged roughly 20 to 79. Prior checkpoint blockade (anti-PD-1, anti-PD-L1 or anti-CTLA-4) was permitted; around 40% had it.

The J segment lost 0 bases and the V segment lost 4 bases, leaving 4 bases of the junction unmatched. This CDR3 spans 15 amino acids. Looked up from germline, CDR1 is MGHRA and CDR2 is YSYEKL. Measured with immunoSEQ multiplex PCR; TCRdb has only the in-frame clones, and not every one. The sample holds nearly 80,000 clones; 70% to 85% are singletons and the top ten take roughly 0.44%. This receptor was obtained from an adult with an advanced solid tumor such as melanoma, head and neck, liver or kidney cancer. The sequenced sample was CD4+ or CD8+ T cells sorted from blood, obtained in a trial of the OX40 agonist ivuxolimab. V usage is TRBV4-1 and J usage is TRBJ1-1; 8 bases agree with TRBD1. The CDR3 nucleotides are TGCGCCAGCAGCCTACAGACAGGGGTGAACACTGAAGCTTTCTTT. It specifies CASSLQTGVNTEAFF.